A single sample gave rise to the 8 T cell receptor beta chains below, sequenced in a study of Graves' ophthalmopathy and Graves' hyperthyroidism. The TCR beta CDR3 regions underwent amplification from RNA transcripts. The first-round RT-PCR employed HTBI primers together with the Qiagen OneStep RT-PCR kit. A multiplex PCR was then performed as the second round. TCRdb re-derived calls from the multiplex PCR reads in MiXCR, one entry per CDR3 protein. Of around 520,000 distinct CDR3 sequences listed, less than 45% were seen once; the top ten hold about 4.2%. Specimen: peripheral blood or thyroid tissue (not recorded which). The receptors stem from an adult man with Graves' hyperthyroidism.

The sample holds many counts of this clonotype. The V call is TRBV10-2, the J call TRBJ2-5; TRBD2 matches 7 bases. Trimming removed 3 bases from V and 1 base from J; junction bases left unmatched: 17. The germline CDR1 and CDR2 sequences are WSHSY and SAAADI. The CDR3 sequence is 19 residues long. CDR3 in amino acids: CASSEGGWLAVRGQETQYF. CDR3 nucleotides: TGCGCCAGCAGTGAAGGTGGATGGCTAGCGGTAAGGGGCCAAGAGACCCAGTACTTC.

This clonotype has just one count. One end of the junction varies from germline; a read error may be responsible. The chain carries TRBV7-9 and TRBJ1-1; 7 bases fit TRBD1. Germline-derived CDR1 and CDR2 are SEHNR and FQNEAQ (reference sequence). The CDR3 is 14 residues long. CDR3 in DNA: TGTGCCAGCAGCCTCAATACAGGGGTTTCTGAAGCTTCCTTT. It codes for CASSLNTGVSEASF.

Concerning this clonotype itself: This may arise from a read error, as a much more abundant clone is one base away. The gene calls are TRBV5-6 and TRBJ1-1; tentatively, D is TRBD1 (5 bases). This CDR3 is built from 14 residues. Germline V lookup: CDR1 SGHDT, CDR2 YYEEEE. CDR3 nucleotides: TGTGCCAGCAGCCCGGGCCTGCGGGGCACTGGAGCTTTCTTT. Translation: CASSPGLRGTGAFF.

The chain links TRBV7-9 to TRBJ2-7; 8 bases are a match to TRBD1. The CDR3 is 14 amino acids. The V gene end was trimmed by 5 bases and the J gene end by 5 bases; junction bases not matched to a gene: 8. Germline V lookup: CDR1 SEHNR, CDR2 FQNEAQ (reference sequence). The CDR3 DNA reads as TGTGCCAGCAGCCGCTACGAGGACAGGGACGAGCAGTACTTC. Translation gives CASSRYEDRDEQYF.

This clonotype was found many times. J is TRBJ1-1 and V is TRBV7-9; the match to TRBD1 covers 8 bases. J lost 5 bases, V lost 5 bases, and 7 bases had no gene match. This CDR3 has 14 amino acids. The germline CDR1 and CDR2 sequences are SEHNR and FQNEAQ (reference sequence). CDR3: CASSQDRVQTEAFF. The DNA of the CDR3 is TGTGCCAGCAGCCAGGACAGGGTTCAAACTGAAGCTTTCTTT.

This clonotype turned up a few times. A read error may produce the germline difference seen at one junction end. The rearrangement uses TRBV5-1 and TRBJ2-2; a weak D match, TRBD2 (5 bases). The CDR3 covers 16 residues. Germline assignment: CDR1 SGHRS and CDR2 YFSETQ. The CDR3 sequence: CASKYASDRGLGELFF. DNA for the CDR3: TGTGCCAGCAAGTATGCCTCGGACCGGGGATTGGGGGAGCTGTTTTTT.

A single count supports this clonotype. This chain joins TRBV4-2 and TRBJ2-7, with D possibly being TRBD1 or TRBD2 (5 bases each). CDR1 and CDR2 from the germline V gene are LGHNA and YNFKEQ. V lost 4 bases and J 2 bases, leaving 15 bases between the germline ends. The CDR3 is made up of 15 amino acids. CDR3 bases: TGTGCCAGCAGCCTGGACGGGACGCTTACCTACGAGCAGTACTTC. Translating gives CASSLDGTLTYEQYF.

This clonotype came up many times. The V call is TRBV2, the J call TRBJ1-4; the D gene is possibly TRBD1 (5 bases). Germline CDR1 and CDR2: SNHLY and FYNNEI. The CDR3 loop spans 14 amino acids. Trimming shortened V by 1 base and J by 7 bases, and 10 bases separated the two germline ends. In nucleotides, the CDR3 is TGTGCCAGCAGTGAAGGACAGAGTCCTGAAAAACTGTTTTTT. The encoded protein is CASSEGQSPEKLFF.